Listed below are T cell receptor beta chains from one sample, sequenced in a study of T cell responses to AZD1222 COVID-19 vaccine. Repertoires were generated with immunoSEQ multiplex PCR, while TCRdb's copy carries only in-frame clones and drops some. The table shows 140,000 to 150,000 clones, with roughly 86% occurring only once. The sequencing here drew on peripheral blood, taken 28 days after the second dose of the MenACWY control vaccine. Receptor source: an adult who received the MenACWY meningococcal vaccine as a control. The CDR3 runs from the conserved cysteine through the conserved F or W. D genes are given only for firm matches. Clone size is given for some rows only: seen once, a few or many times, or a class if the clone is expanded.

>TRBD2|TRBV7-9|TRBJ2-2|.
CASSLARGSSNTGELFF
TGTGCCAGCAGCTTAGCGCGCGGGAGCTCGAACACCGGGGAGCTGTTTTTT
>TRBD2|TRBV23-1|TRBJ2-7|.
CASQARREDSYEQYF
TGCGCCAGCCAAGCGCGGCGGGAGGACTCCTACGAGCAGTACTTC
>.|TRBV28|TRBJ2-2|.
CASSLGNTGAIPLFF
TGTGCCAGCAGTTTGGGGAATACAGGCGCCATACCCCTGTTTTTT
>TRBD2|TRBV11-3|TRBJ2-3|few
CASSLAGGRFLSTDTQYF
TGTGCCAGCAGCCTTGCGGGGGGCCGCTTCCTTAGCACAGATACGCAGTATTTT
>TRBD1|TRBV7-2|TRBJ1-1|.
CASKRDREGTEAFF
TGTGCCAGCAAACGGGACAGGGAGGGCACTGAAGCTTTCTTT
>.|TRBV6-5|TRBJ2-7|once
CASSYSGPNPSSEQYF
TGTGCCAGCAGTTACTCTGGTCCAAATCCCTCGAGCGAGCAGTACTTC
>TRBD2|TRBV24-1|TRBJ2-1|.
CATSDLGGLAEVNEQFF
TGTGCCACCAGTGATTTGGGTGGACTAGCGGAGGTAAATGAGCAGTTCTTC
>TRBD2|TRBV19|TRBJ2-7|.
CASSPAFEREGPTYEQYF
TGTGCCAGTAGTCCGGCTTTCGAGCGGGAGGGACCTACCTACGAGCAGTACTTC
>.|TRBV5-5|TRBJ1-1|.
CASSLEWAGARDTEAFF
TGTGCCAGCAGCTTGGAATGGGCAGGGGCGCGGGACACTGAAGCTTTCTTT
>TRBD2|TRBV4-2|TRBJ2-7|.
CASSQDPAGSTSFYEQYF
TGTGCCAGCAGCCAAGATCCAGCGGGGAGCACCAGTTTCTACGAGCAGTACTTC
>TRBD1|TRBV11-3|TRBJ1-2|.
CASSSDRGQLSYGYTF
TGTGCCAGCAGCTCTGACAGGGGACAGTTGTCCTATGGCTACACCTTC
>.|TRBV20-1|TRBJ2-1|.
CSASSYSAFSYNEQFF
TGCAGTGCTAGTTCTTATAGCGCCTTCTCCTACAATGAGCAGTTCTTC
>TRBD1|TRBV5-1|TRBJ1-1|.
CASSLKGTGRLGTEAFF
TGCGCCAGCAGCTTGAAGGGGACAGGTCGGTTAGGCACTGAAGCTTTCTTT
>.|TRBV12-3/TRBV12-4|TRBJ2-7|.
CASSPSAGDEQYF
TGTGCCAGCAGTCCCAGCGCAGGCGACGAGCAGTACTTC